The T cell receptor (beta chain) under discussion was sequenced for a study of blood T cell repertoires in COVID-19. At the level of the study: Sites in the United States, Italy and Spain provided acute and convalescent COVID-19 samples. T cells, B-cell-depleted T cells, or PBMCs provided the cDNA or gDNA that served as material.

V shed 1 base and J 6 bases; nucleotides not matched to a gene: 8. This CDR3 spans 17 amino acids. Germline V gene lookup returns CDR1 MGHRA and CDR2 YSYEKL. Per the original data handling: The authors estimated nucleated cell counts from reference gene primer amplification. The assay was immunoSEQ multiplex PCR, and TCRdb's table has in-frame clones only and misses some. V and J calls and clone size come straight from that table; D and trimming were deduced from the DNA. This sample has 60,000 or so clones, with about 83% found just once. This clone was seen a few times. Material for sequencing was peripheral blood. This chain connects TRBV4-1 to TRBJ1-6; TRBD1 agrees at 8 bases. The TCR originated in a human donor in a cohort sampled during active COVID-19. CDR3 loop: CASSQGVSGGPNSPLHF. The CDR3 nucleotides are TGCGCCAGCAGCCAAGGAGTTTCAGGGGGCCCTAATTCACCCCTCCACTTT.